A selection of T cell receptor beta chains follows, all from one sample in a study of cytotoxic CD8 clonotypes in ibrutinib-treated CLL. The protocol was immunoSEQ multiplex PCR, while the TCRdb copy is restricted to in-frame clones and leaves out a portion. The sample gives over 130,000 clones, more than 75% of which show up once; about 7.6% is in the top ten. The material sequenced was PBMCs, taken after 36 months of ibrutinib treatment. The receptors were sampled from a human donor with chronic lymphocytic leukemia. CDR3s include the opening cysteine and the closing phenylalanine or tryptophan. The order of the fields is D gene, clone size, V gene, J gene, CDR3 protein, CDR3 DNA. A D gene is named only where the DNA matches it firmly. Clone sizes are given selectively: once, few, many, or a class where the clone is expanded.

>TRBD1|-|TRBV27|TRBJ2-7
CASSLTNPGQGAYEQYF
TGTGCCAGCAGTTTAACCAACCCGGGACAGGGGGCCTACGAGCAGTACTTC
>TRBD2|-|TRBV7-9|TRBJ2-7
CASSLTSGGGEQYF
TGTGCCAGCAGCTTAACTAGCGGGGGTGGCGAGCAGTACTTC
>-|-|TRBV7-2|TRBJ2-1
CASSLEALSYNEQFF
TGTGCCAGCAGCTTAGAGGCGCTCTCCTACAATGAGCAGTTCTTC
>-|-|TRBV2|TRBJ1-5
CASIPGHNQPQHF
TGTGCCAGCATCCCGGGACACAATCAGCCCCAGCATTTT
>-|-|TRBV5-6|TRBJ1-5
CASSLAGRPSTRNQPQHF
TGTGCCAGCAGCTTAGCTGGGAGACCCAGTACCCGCAATCAGCCCCAGCATTTT
>-|-|TRBV15|TRBJ1-1
CATSRPVGLRANTEAFF
TGTGCCACCAGCAGACCGGTTGGGCTCAGGGCGAACACTGAAGCTTTCTTT
>-|-|TRBV19|TRBJ1-5
CASKDLMSNQPQHF
TGTGCCAGTAAGGATTTGATGAGCAATCAGCCCCAGCATTTT
>TRBD1|-|TRBV18|TRBJ1-2
CASSYGQEDYGYTF
TGTGCCAGCTCATACGGACAGGAGGACTATGGCTACACCTTC
>-|-|TRBV5-1|TRBJ2-1
CASSRDHSSYNEQFF
TGCGCCAGCAGCAGGGACCACAGCTCCTACAATGAGCAGTTCTTC
>-|-|TRBV2|TRBJ1-4
CASDADVNEKLFF
TGTGCCAGCGACGCCGATGTTAATGAAAAACTGTTTTTT
>TRBD2|once|TRBV29-1|TRBJ2-2
CSVKLAGGPTGELFF
TGCAGCGTTAAATTGGCGGGAGGGCCGACCGGGGAGCTGTTTTTT
>-|-|TRBV28|TRBJ1-4
CASSFNRAKRFF
TGTGCCAGCAGTTTTAACAGGGCTAAGAGGTTTTTT
>-|-|TRBV9|TRBJ2-5
CASSVGALLETQYF
TGTGCCAGCAGCGTAGGTGCCCTCTTGGAGACCCAGTACTTC
>TRBD2|-|TRBV27|TRBJ2-1
CASSPGTSGFYNEQFF
TGTGCCAGCAGCCCCGGGACTAGCGGGTTTTACAATGAGCAGTTCTTC
>TRBD1|-|TRBV11-2|TRBJ1-2
CASSLLEGADGYTF
TGTGCCAGCAGCTTACTCGAGGGGGCGGATGGCTACACCTTC
>-|-|TRBV13|TRBJ1-2
CASGPGIPNYGYTF
TGTGCCAGCGGACCGGGGATTCCTAACTATGGCTACACCTTC
>-|-|TRBV5-1|TRBJ1-4
CASRETGGRNEKLFF
TGCGCCAGCCGGGAAACCGGGGGGAGGAATGAAAAACTGTTTTTT